This T cell receptor beta chain came from a study of post-analysis software for immune sequencing data. Looking at the study overall: Progressive-relapsing, secondary progressive and relapsing-remitting multiple sclerosis were among the disease courses included.

Study-wide results and caveats: Under the F measure, samples that were prepared in one batch clustered strongly together. Patients had higher frequencies than controls of about five TRBV segments, including TRBV5-6, TRBV5-1 and TRBV20-1.

Per the germline V gene, CDR1 is SQVTM and CDR2 is ANQGSEA. The CDR3 sequence is 14 residues long. Between the trimmed V and J ends, which lost 1 base and 5 bases, there was a span of 14 bases. cDNA libraries for TCR beta contained unique molecular identifiers. Hundreds of thousands of cDNA molecules came from 1 to 10 million T cells. TCRdb called the PCR reads again in MiXCR, with one record for every CDR3 protein. Counted here are roughly 870,000 distinct CDR3 sequences, 53% occurring once; the ten biggest clones make up approximately 4.2%. A word on this clonotype: What it binds is not known.

What was sequenced was blood. J is TRBJ1-2 and V is TRBV29-1; D might be TRBD1 (6 bases). The sequence was obtained from a girl under 18 with multiple sclerosis. CDR3 DNA: TGCAGCGTTGAAGTGGCAGGGCAGGGGTATGGCTACACCTTC. Translated, it gives CSVEVAGQGYGYTF.